The clone carrying this T cell receptor beta chain was observed a few times. TCRdb passed the 5' RACE reads through MiXCR, listing each CDR3 protein once. This sample yields around 280,000 distinct CDR3 sequences, of which 20% are seen a single time; 7.5% to 9.5% belongs to the top ten. These data originate in a study of CD8 T cells in ankylosing spondylitis. Germline lookup yields CDR1 MNHEY and CDR2 SVGEGT. This CDR3 contains 15 residues. The trim removed 8 bases at V and 5 bases at J, leaving 12 bases unmatched. This TCR came from a male donor with ankylosing spondylitis or in good health (not recorded which). The rearrangement joins TRBV6-2 or TRBV6-3 to TRBJ2-1; TRBD1 aligns across 7 bases. The sample was blood, either unsorted or a sorted T cell fraction (not recorded which). This chain's CDR3 is CASGIRTGLNNEQFF. CDR3 nucleotides: TGTGCCAGCGGTATAAGGACAGGCCTTAACAATGAGCAGTTCTTC.